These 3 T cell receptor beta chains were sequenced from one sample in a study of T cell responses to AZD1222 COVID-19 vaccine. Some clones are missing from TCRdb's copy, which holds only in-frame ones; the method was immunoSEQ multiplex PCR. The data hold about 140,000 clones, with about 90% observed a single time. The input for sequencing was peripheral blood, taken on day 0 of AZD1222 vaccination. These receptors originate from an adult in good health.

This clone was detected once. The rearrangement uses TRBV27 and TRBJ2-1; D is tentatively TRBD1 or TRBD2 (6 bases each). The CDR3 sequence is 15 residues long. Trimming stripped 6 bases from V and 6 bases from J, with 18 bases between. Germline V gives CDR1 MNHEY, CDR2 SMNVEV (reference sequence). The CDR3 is CASRFQLGGSNEQFF. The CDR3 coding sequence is TGTGCCAGCAGGTTCCAACTAGGGGGGAGCAATGAGCAGTTCTTC.

The CDR3 sequence: CASSLEGLAGGEQYF. For the CDR3, the DNA is TGTGCCAGCAGCTTAGAAGGACTAGCGGGAGGCGAGCAGTACTTC. The J gene is TRBJ2-7, the V gene TRBV7-8; 14 bases map to TRBD2. Germline V gene lookup returns CDR1 SGHVS and CDR2 FQNEAQ. The ends lost 1 base at V and 6 bases at J; junction bases unmatched: 2. The CDR3 covers 15 residues.

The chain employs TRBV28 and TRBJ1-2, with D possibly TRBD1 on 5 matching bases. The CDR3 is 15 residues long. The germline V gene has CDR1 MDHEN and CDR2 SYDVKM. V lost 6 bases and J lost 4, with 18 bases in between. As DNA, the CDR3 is TGTGCCAGCAGCTCGACCCGGGACCCGGGCTATGGCTACACCTTC. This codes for CASSSTRDPGYGYTF.